One sample yielded the 28 T cell receptor beta chains listed below, sequenced in a study of blood T cell repertoires in COVID-19. Generated by immunoSEQ multiplex PCR, the TCRdb table keeps only in-frame clones and is missing some. The top ten hold roughly 2.5% of the sample, which has tens of thousands of clones, roughly 88% seen once. Sequencing was done on a sample of peripheral blood. Receptor source: a human donor in a cohort sampled during active COVID-19.

The V call is TRBV29-1, the J call TRBJ1-1; D perhaps matches TRBD1 (6 bases). Trimming stripped 4 bases from V and 5 bases from J, with 14 bases between. Germline CDR1 SQVTM, CDR2 ANQGSEA. This CDR3 is built from 13 residues. CDR3 sequence: CSVASQGRTEAFF. The CDR3 DNA reads TGCAGCGTTGCCTCTCAGGGGCGAACTGAAGCTTTCTTT.

This clone was observed many times. The same CDR3 is also encoded by other DNA sequences in this sample. The DNA of the CDR3 is TGCGCCAGCAGCTTGTACAGGGACACAGATACGCAGTATTTT. Translation: CASSLYRDTDTQYF. The chain is built from TRBV5-1 and TRBJ2-3, with a weak D call TRBD1 (6 bases). Trimming left V 1 base short and J 2 bases short, with 8 bases between. The CDR3 is 14 residues long. CDR1 is SGHRS, CDR2 YFSETQ, per germline.

This rearrangement joins TRBV27 to TRBJ2-7, with TRBD1 matching 9 bases. CDR3 length: 14 amino acids. CDR1 and CDR2 (germline): MNHEY, SMNVEV (reference sequence). Unmatched junction bases numbered 7, after V lost 9 bases and J lost 1 base. The CDR3 protein is CASTSTGGSYEQYF. The CDR3 nucleotides are TGTGCCAGTACATCGACAGGGGGTTCCTACGAGCAGTACTTC.

CDR3 loop: CASSLVGTGSYEQYF. CDR3 nucleotides: TGCGCCAGCAGCTTGGTCGGGACAGGCTCCTACGAGCAGTACTTC. This sequence joins TRBV5-1 and TRBJ2-7; 8 nucleotides line up with TRBD1. CDR1 and CDR2 from the germline V gene are SGHRS and YFSETQ. The CDR3 covers 15 residues. V lost 0 bases, J lost 0 bases, and 2 bases stayed unmatched.

This clone showed up just a few times. The V call is TRBV7-2, the J call TRBJ1-5; 7 bases align to TRBD1. J gave up 5 bases and V 3 bases, and 10 bases lay outside the gene matches. Germline V gene lookup returns CDR1 SGHTA and CDR2 FQGNSA. CDR3 length: 16 residues. CDR3 residues: CASSLDRIGTDQPQHF. The CDR3, as DNA: TGTGCCAGCAGCTTGGACAGAATCGGGACAGATCAGCCCCAGCATTTT.

This sequence joins TRBV6-5 and TRBJ2-7; TRBD2 aligns across 8 bases. Germline CDR1 and CDR2: MNHEY and SVGAGI. There are 15 residues in the CDR3. V trimming: 6 bases; J trimming: 4 bases; junction bases outside the gene matches: 11. The DNA for the CDR3 is TGTGCCAGCAGGCCGACTAGCGAGCAAACTTACGAGCAGTACTTC. The encoded protein is CASRPTSEQTYEQYF.

The chain couples TRBV6-2 or TRBV6-3 to TRBJ2-5; a weak D match, TRBD2 (5 bases). Per the germline V gene, CDR1 is MNHEY and CDR2 is SVGEGT. V lost 6 bases and J 3 bases, leaving 8 bases between the germline ends. The CDR3 has 12 residues. The CDR3 spells CASSPAEETQYF. DNA for the CDR3: TGTGCCAGCAGCCCAGCGGAAGAGACCCAGTACTTC.

The rearrangement uses TRBV14 and TRBJ2-1; TRBD2 aligns across 14 bases. V shed 6 bases, J shed 9 bases, and the junction held 7 bases outside the gene matches. CDR3 size: 15 residues. In germline, CDR1 is SGHDN, CDR2 FVKESK. The CDR3 spells CASRDTGLAGVEQFF. CDR3 in DNA: TGTGCCAGCAGGGATACGGGACTAGCGGGAGTTGAGCAGTTCTTC.

The CDR3 DNA reads as TGTGCCAGCAGCATACGGAGTTCCGAGCAGTACTTC. It translates to CASSIRSSEQYF. V is TRBV7-9 and J is TRBJ2-7; D is undetermined. The germline V gene has CDR1 SEHNR and CDR2 FQNEAQ (reference sequence). The length of the CDR3 is 12 residues. V lost 5 bases and J 6 bases, leaving 11 bases between the germline ends.

The chain employs TRBV11-2 and TRBJ2-7; the D gene is possibly TRBD2 (5 bases). This CDR3 has 15 residues. Germline CDR1 and CDR2: SGHAT and FQNNGV. Trimming stripped 3 bases from V and 0 bases from J, with 12 bases between. CDR3 sequence (DNA): TGTGCCAGCAGCTTTGGAGGAAACCCCTCCTACGAGCAGTACTTC. It yields the protein CASSFGGNPSYEQYF.

This clone showed up just once. The CDR3 DNA reads as TGCGCCAGCAGCCTGGGGCAGGAGCAGTACTTC. Translation gives CASSLGQEQYF. V is TRBV4-1 and J is TRBJ2-7, with D possibly matching TRBD1 (5 bases). V was pared by 4 bases and J by 7 bases, with 8 bases between. The germline gives CDR1 MGHRA, CDR2 YSYEKL. The CDR3 is 11 amino acids.

This chain links TRBV25-1 with TRBJ1-6; a weak D match, TRBD1 (5 bases). The CDR3 has 17 amino acids. Trimming pared 1 base from V and 4 bases from J, leaving 14 bases between. Germline V lookup: CDR1 MGHDK, CDR2 SYGVNS. CDR3 protein: CASSELTDTFYNSPLHF. The CDR3 DNA reads as TGTGCCAGCAGTGAATTGACAGATACATTTTATAATTCACCCCTCCACTTT.

The V and J genes are TRBV30 and TRBJ1-5, with 7 bases lining up with TRBD1. The CDR3 totals 13 residues. The J segment lost 9 bases and the V segment lost 3 bases, leaving 8 bases of the junction unmatched. CDR1 and CDR2 from the germline V gene are GTSNPN and SVGIG (reference sequence). The CDR3 coding sequence is TGTGCCTGGAGCAACAGGGGAAGGAGGCCCCAGCATTTT. This translates into CAWSNRGRRPQHF.

This sequence joins TRBV11-2 and TRBJ1-2; no reliable D call. V was shortened by 1 base and J by 5 bases, with 23 bases between the two germline ends. This CDR3 spans 18 amino acids. Germline CDR1 reads SGHAT; CDR2 reads FQNNGV. The CDR3 region has the DNA TGTGCCAGCAGCTTAGGATGGGGAGTGGGCAGCCGAGGGTATGGCTACACCTTC. It is translated as CASSLGWGVGSRGYGYTF.

V usage is TRBV12-3 or TRBV12-4 and J usage is TRBJ1-4, with D uncertain. The CDR3 consists of 11 residues. The V end lost 6 bases, the J end lost 10 bases, and 9 bases lay between the germline ends. CDR3 DNA sequence: TGTGCCAGCAGCCCCCGGGGAAAACTGTTTTTT. This encodes CASSPRGKLFF.

This clone was counted a few times. CDR3 nucleotide sequence: TGTGCCAGTAGTTCTCAGGGACTAGCTTTAGTCAACACCGGGGAGCTGTTTTTT. Its translation: CASSSQGLALVNTGELFF. The V call is TRBV19, the J call TRBJ2-2; 9 bases map to TRBD2. CDR3 length: 18 amino acids. Germline values: CDR1 LNHDA, CDR2 SQIVND (reference sequence). V shed 5 bases, J shed 2 bases, and the junction held 12 bases outside the gene matches.

The rearrangement links TRBV30 to TRBJ1-4; weak D call: TRBD1 (5 bases). The ends were cut back, 5 bases at V and 4 bases at J, with 8 bases in the middle. The CDR3 length is 12 residues. CDR1 is GTSNPN, CDR2 SVGIG, per germline (reference sequence). The CDR3 sequence is CAWDRNNEKLFF. The CDR3 nucleotides are TGTGCCTGGGACAGAAATAATGAAAAACTGTTTTTT.

V gene TRBV6-5 combines with J gene TRBJ1-1, with 7 nucleotides matching TRBD1. The CDR3 has 13 amino acids. CDR1 and CDR2 (germline): MNHEY, SVGAGI. V trimming: 8 bases; J trimming: 4 bases; junction bases outside the gene matches: 7. DNA of the CDR3: TGTGCCAGCTTCCTACAGGGGTTCACTGAAGCTTTCTTT. It encodes CASFLQGFTEAFF.

The chain carries TRBV19 and TRBJ1-6, with unresolved D. Trimming cost V 4 bases and J 7 bases, with 11 bases left between them. CDR1 is LNHDA and CDR2 is SQIVND in the germline V gene (reference sequence). This CDR3 contains 14 residues. CDR3 amino acids: CASSTWARNSPLHF. CDR3 in DNA: TGTGCCAGTAGTACGTGGGCCAGGAATTCACCCCTCCACTTT.

The CDR3 DNA sequence: TGCGCCAGCAGCCGCCCCGGTCCGGGACTAGCGGGAGAAATAACCTACGAGCAGTACTTC. Protein sequence: CASSRPGPGLAGEITYEQYF. The rearrangement links TRBV4-3 to TRBJ2-7; 14 nucleotides agree with TRBD2. The ends lost 4 bases at V and 2 bases at J; junction bases unmatched: 16. Germline CDR1 reads LGHNA; CDR2 reads YSLEER. CDR3 length equals 20 residues.

This chain uses TRBV28 with TRBJ1-5; D call uncertain. The CDR3 extends over 13 amino acids. The V and J ends lost 3 bases and 7 bases respectively, with 10 bases between them. The germline V gene has CDR1 MDHEN and CDR2 SYDVKM. CDR3: CASSFGSGQPQHF. The DNA for the CDR3 is TGTGCCAGCAGTTTTGGGTCAGGCCAGCCCCAGCATTTT.

The rearrangement joins TRBV7-2 to TRBJ2-5; possibly TRBD2 for D (6 bases). In germline, CDR1 is SGHTA, CDR2 FQGNSA. The germline V and J ends were trimmed by 3 bases and 9 bases, with 20 bases remaining between them. The CDR3 covers 15 residues. CDR3 nucleotide sequence: TGTGCCAGCAGCTTCCGACTCGGGAGAGGGGAGGCCCAGTACTTC. Its protein product is CASSFRLGRGEAQYF.

As for this clone: Different DNA sequences within this sample yield the same CDR3. V and J are TRBV7-9 and TRBJ1-5; no clear D gene. V was trimmed by 0 bases and J by 4 bases, leaving 7 bases between them. CDR3 size: 14 residues. CDR1 is SEHNR and CDR2 is FQNEAQ in the germline V gene (reference sequence). The CDR3 DNA follows: TGTGCCAGCAGCTTAGCCTCGGGGAATCAGCCCCAGCATTTT. This codes for CASSLASGNQPQHF.

Details on this clone: Its ends do not fully match the called genes, so a read error is possible. V usage is TRBV10-2 and J usage is TRBJ2-1; the match to TRBD1 covers 12 bases. The germline V gene has CDR1 WSHSY and CDR2 SAAADI. This CDR3 is built from 16 residues. The CDR3 bases are TGCGCCAGCAGGGAGTCCGGGACAGGGGGCCTGGTTGAGCAGTTCTTC. Translating gives CASRESGTGGLVEQFF.

The gene calls are TRBV11-2 and TRBJ2-7, with TRBD2 matching 8 bases. The germline V gene has CDR1 SGHAT and CDR2 FQNNGV. The CDR3 covers 15 residues. V trimming: 5 bases; J trimming: 3 bases; junction bases outside the gene matches: 9. The CDR3: CASSPAIAGNYEQYF. CDR3 sequence (DNA): TGTGCCAGCAGCCCGGCGATAGCGGGAAACTACGAGCAGTACTTC.

In this sample, this clone turned up a few times. The chain combines TRBV6-6 with TRBJ1-3; 8 nucleotides match TRBD1. V dropped 7 bases and J dropped 7; count of bases not matched to a gene: 9. This CDR3 contains 14 residues. Germline CDR1 reads MNHNY; CDR2 reads SVGAGI (reference sequence). CDR3 DNA sequence: TGTGCCAGCACGGAGGACAGGGTGTGGAACACCATATATTTT. Amino acid sequence: CASTEDRVWNTIYF.

The chain couples TRBV9 to TRBJ1-1; D gene ambiguous. V gave up 0 bases and J gave up 3 bases, with 6 bases separating them. CDR3 length: 13 residues. Per germline, CDR1 SGDLS and CDR2 YYNGEE. The CDR3 reads CASSVGADTEAFF. The CDR3 DNA sequence: TGTGCCAGCAGCGTAGGAGCGGACACTGAAGCTTTCTTT.

The chain links TRBV4-3 to TRBJ2-3; 7 bases are shared with TRBD2. This CDR3 spans 19 amino acids. Germline loops: CDR1 LGHNA, CDR2 YSLEER. J lost 1 base, V lost 0 bases, and 13 bases had no gene match. CDR3 in DNA: TGCGCCAGCAGCCAAGACCTAACCCCTCCGGGGGGAGGCACAGATACGCAGTATTTT. This translates into CASSQDLTPPGGGTDTQYF.